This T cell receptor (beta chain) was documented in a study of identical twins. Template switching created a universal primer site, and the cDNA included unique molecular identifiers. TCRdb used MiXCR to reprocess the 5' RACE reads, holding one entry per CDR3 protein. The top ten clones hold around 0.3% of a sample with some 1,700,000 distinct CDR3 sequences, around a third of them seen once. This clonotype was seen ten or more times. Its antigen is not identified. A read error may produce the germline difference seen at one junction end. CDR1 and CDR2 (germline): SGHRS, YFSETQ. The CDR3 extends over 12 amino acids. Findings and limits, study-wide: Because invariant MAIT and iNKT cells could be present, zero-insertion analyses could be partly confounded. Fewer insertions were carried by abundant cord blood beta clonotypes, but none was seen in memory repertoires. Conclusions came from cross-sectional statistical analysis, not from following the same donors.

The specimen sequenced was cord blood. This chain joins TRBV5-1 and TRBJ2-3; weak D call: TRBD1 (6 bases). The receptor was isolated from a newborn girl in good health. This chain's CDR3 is CASSLGGDTQYF. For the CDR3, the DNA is TGTGCCAGCAGTTTAGGGGGAGATACGCAGTATTTT. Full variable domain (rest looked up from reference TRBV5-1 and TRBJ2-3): KAGVTQTPRYLIKTRGQQVTLSCSPISGHRSVSWYQQTPGQGLQFLFEYFSETQRNKGNFPGRFSGRQFSNSRSEMNVSTLELGDSALYLCASSLGGDTQYFGPGTRLTVL.